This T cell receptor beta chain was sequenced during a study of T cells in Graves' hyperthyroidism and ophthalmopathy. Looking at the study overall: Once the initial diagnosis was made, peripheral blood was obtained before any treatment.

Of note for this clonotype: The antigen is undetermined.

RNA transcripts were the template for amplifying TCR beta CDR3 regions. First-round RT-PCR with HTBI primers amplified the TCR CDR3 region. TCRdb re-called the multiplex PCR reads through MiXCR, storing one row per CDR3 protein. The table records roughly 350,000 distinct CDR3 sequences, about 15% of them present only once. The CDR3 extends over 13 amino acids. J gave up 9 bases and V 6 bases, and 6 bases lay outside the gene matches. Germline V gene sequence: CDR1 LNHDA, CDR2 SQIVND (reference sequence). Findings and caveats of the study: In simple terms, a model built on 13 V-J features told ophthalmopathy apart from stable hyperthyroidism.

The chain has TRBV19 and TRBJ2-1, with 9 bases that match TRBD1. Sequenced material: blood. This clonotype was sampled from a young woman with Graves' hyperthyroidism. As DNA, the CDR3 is TGTGCCAGTAGAGGGACAGGGTTACGTGAGCAGTTCTTC. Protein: CASRGTGLREQFF.